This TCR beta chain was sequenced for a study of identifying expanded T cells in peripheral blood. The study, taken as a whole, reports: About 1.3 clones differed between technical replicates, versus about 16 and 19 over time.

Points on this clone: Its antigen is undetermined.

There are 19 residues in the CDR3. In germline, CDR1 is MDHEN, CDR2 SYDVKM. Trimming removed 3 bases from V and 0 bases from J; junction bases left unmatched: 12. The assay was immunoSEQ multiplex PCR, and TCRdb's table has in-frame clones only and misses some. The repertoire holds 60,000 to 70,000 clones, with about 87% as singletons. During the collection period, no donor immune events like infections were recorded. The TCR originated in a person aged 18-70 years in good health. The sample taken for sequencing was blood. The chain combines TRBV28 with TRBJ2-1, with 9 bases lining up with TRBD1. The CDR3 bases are TGTGCCAGCAGTTTGTCCAGGGACAGGGTCTTGAGCTCCTACAATGAGCAGTTCTTC. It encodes CASSLSRDRVLSSYNEQFF. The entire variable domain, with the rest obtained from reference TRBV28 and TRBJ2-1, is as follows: DVKVTQSSRYLVKRTGEKVFLECVQDMDHENMFWYRQDPGLGLRLIYFSYDVKMKEKGDIPEGYSVSREKKERFSLILESASTNQTSMYLCASSLSRDRVLSSYNEQFFGPGTRLTVL.